The T cell receptor (beta chain) described here comes from a study of graft-versus-host responses after intestinal transplantation. Overall study results and limits: GvH clones detected in recipient marrow included some appearing first in ileum or blood. Early after transplant, HvG clones declined as circulating GvH clones peaked.

Of note for this clone: Its antigen is still unknown.

The table came from immunoSEQ multiplex PCR; TCRdb's copy has only in-frame clones and leaves some out. The top ten hold 2% of the sample, which has 85,000 to 95,000 clones, about 92% seen once. CDR1 is SGHVS, CDR2 FQNEAQ, per germline. The CDR3 runs to 13 residues. V shed 5 bases and J 12 bases; nucleotides not matched to a gene: 12. The TCR originated in a human donor who received an intestinal transplant. The sequences come from unstimulated CD8+ T cells sorted from spleen or lymph node cells, collected before intestinal transplant. The chain uses TRBV7-8 and TRBJ1-1; 7 nucleotides line up with TRBD1. The CDR3 sequence: CASSEKPRDSTFF. The CDR3 nucleotides read TGTGCCAGCAGCGAGAAGCCTCGGGACAGCACTTTCTTT.